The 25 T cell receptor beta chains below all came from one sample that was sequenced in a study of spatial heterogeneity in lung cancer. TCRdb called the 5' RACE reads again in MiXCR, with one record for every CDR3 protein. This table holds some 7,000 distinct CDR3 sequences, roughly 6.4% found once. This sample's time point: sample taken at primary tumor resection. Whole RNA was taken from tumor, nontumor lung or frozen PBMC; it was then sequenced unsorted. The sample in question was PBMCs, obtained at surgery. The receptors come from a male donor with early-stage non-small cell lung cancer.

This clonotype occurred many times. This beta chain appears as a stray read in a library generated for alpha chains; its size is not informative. The CDR3 spells CASSFVESNTGELFF. The DNA of the CDR3 is TGTGCCAGCAGTTTCGTGGAGTCGAACACCGGGGAGCTGTTTTTT. V usage is TRBV28 and J usage is TRBJ2-2; D gene unclear. The CDR3 is made up of 15 amino acids. Deletions cut 3 bases from V and 0 bases from J, with 8 bases between. CDR1 is MDHEN and CDR2 is SYDVKM in the germline V gene.

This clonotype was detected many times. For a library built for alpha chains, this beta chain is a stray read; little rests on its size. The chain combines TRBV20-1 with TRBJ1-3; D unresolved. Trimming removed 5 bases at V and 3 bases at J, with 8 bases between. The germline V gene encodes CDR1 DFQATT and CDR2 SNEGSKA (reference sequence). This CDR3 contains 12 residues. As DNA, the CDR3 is TGCAGTGCTCGTGGTCATGGAAACACCATATATTTT. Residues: CSARGHGNTIYF.

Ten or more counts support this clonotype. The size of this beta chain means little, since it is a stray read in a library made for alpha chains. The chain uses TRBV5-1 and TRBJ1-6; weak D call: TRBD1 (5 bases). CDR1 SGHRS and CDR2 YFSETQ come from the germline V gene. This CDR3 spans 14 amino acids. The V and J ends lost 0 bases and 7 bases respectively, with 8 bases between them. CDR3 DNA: TGCGCCAGCAGCTTGGACAGGTACAATTCACCCCTCCACTTT. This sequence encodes CASSLDRYNSPLHF.

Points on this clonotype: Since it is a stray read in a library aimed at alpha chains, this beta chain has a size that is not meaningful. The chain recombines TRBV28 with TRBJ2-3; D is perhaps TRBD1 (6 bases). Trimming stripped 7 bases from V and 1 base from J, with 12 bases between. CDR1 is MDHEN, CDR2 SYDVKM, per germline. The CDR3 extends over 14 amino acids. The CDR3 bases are TGTGCCAGCAAGGCCGGACAGCGCACAGATACGCAGTATTTT. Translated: CASKAGQRTDTQYF.

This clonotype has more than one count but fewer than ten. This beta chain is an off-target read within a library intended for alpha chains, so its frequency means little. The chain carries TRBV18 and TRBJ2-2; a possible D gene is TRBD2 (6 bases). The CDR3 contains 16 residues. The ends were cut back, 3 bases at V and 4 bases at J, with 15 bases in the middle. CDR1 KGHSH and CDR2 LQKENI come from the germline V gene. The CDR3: CASSPPGLGSTGELFF. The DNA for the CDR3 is TGTGCCAGCTCACCGCCGGGACTGGGGAGCACCGGGGAGCTGTTTTTT. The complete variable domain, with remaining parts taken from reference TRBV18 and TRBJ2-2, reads NAGVMQNPRHLVRRRGQEARLRCSPMKGHSHVYWYRQLPEEGLKFMVYLQKENIIDESGMPKERFSAEFPKEGPSILRIQQVVRGDSAAYFCASSPPGLGSTGELFFGEGSRLTVL.

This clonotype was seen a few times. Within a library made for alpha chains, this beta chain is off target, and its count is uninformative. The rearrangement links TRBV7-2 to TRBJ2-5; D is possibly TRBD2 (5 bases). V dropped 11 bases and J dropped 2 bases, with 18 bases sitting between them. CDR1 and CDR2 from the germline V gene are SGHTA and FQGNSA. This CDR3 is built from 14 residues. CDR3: CAGKRQSGQETQYF. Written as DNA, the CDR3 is TGTGCCGGCAAGAGGCAGTCGGGGCAAGAGACCCAGTACTTC.

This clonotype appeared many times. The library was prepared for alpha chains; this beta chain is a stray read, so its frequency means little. CDR3 residues: CASSLGQTQETQYF. DNA of the CDR3: TGCGCCAGCAGCTTGGGCCAGACCCAAGAGACCCAGTACTTC. The V gene is TRBV5-1, the J gene TRBJ2-5; no definite D call. Trimming took 0 bases from V and 1 from J, leaving 7 bases between them. The CDR3 runs 14 residues. Germline V gene sequence: CDR1 SGHRS, CDR2 YFSETQ.

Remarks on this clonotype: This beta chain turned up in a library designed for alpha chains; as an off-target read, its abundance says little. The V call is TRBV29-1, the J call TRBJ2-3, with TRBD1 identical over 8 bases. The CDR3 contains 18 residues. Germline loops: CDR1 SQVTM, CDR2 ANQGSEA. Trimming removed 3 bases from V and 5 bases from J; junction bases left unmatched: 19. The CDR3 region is CSVDGAKGQGALIDTQYF. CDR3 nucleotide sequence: TGCAGCGTTGACGGCGCCAAGGGGCAGGGGGCGCTCATAGATACGCAGTATTTT.

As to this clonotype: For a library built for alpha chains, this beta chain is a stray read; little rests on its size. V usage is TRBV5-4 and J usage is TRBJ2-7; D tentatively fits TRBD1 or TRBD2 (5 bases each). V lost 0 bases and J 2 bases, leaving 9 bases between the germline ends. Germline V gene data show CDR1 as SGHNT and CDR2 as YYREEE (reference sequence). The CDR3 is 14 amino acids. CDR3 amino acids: CASSLGGTTYEQYF. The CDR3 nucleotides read TGTGCCAGCAGCTTGGGAGGGACCACCTACGAGCAGTACTTC.

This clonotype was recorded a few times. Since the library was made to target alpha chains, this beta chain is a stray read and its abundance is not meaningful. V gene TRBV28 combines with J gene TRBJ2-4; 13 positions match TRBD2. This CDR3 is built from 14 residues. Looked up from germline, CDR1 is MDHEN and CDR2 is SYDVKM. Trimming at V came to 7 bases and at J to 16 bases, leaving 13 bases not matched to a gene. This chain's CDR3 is CASTRGLAGAGVYF. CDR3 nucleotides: TGTGCCAGCACCCGTGGACTAGCGGGGGCGGGGGTTTACTTC.

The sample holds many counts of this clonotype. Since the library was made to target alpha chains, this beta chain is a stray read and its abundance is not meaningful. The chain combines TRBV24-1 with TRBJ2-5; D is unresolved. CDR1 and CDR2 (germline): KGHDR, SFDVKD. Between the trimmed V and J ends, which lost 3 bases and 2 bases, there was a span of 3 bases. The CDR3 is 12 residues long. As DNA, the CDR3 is TGTGCCACCAGTGATGAACAAGAGACCCAGTACTTC. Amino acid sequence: CATSDEQETQYF.

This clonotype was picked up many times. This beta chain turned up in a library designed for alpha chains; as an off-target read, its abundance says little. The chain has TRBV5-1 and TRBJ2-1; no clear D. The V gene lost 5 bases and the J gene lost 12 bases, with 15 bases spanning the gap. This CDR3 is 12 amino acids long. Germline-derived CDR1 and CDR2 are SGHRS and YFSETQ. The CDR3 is CASSTPVDGQFF. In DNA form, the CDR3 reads TGCGCCAGCAGTACGCCGGTGGATGGGCAGTTCTTC.

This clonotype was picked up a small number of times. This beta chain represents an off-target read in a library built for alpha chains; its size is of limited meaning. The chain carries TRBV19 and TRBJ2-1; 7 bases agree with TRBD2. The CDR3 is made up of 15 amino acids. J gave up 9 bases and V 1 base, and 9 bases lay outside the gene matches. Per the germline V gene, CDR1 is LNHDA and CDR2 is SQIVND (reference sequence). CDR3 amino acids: CASSIGSGRAVEQFF. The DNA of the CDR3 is TGTGCCAGTAGTATAGGGAGTGGGAGGGCCGTTGAGCAGTTCTTC.

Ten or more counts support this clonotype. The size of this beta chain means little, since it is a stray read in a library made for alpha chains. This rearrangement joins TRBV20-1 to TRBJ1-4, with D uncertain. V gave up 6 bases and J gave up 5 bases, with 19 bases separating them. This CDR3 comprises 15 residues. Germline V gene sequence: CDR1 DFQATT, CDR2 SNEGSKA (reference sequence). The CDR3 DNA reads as TGCAGTGCCCCACCGGCAGGCGGAGAGAATGAAAAACTGTTTTTT. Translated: CSAPPAGGENEKLFF.

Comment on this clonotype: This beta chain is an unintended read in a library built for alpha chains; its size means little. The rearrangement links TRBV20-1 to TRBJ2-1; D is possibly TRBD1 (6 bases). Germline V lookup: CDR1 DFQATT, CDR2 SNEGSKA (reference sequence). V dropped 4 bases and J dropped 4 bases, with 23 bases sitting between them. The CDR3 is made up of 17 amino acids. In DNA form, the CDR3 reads TGCAGTGCTATCCTCCCGGGACACCGTACAGGGTACAATGAGCAGTTCTTC. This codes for CSAILPGHRTGYNEQFF.

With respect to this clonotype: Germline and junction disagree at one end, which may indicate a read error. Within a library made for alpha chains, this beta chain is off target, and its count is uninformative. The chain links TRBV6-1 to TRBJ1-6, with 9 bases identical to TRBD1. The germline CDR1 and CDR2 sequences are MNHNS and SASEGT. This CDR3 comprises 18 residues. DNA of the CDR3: TGTGCCAGCAGTGAAACACAGGGGGCAGATCACTATTATTCACCCCTCCACTTT. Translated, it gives CASSETQGADHYYSPLHF.

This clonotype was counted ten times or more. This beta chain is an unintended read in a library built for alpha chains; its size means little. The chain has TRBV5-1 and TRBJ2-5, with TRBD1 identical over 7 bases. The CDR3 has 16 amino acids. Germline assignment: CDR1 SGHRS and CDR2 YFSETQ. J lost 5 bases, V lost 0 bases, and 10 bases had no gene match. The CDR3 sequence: CASSLGSTGAGETQYF. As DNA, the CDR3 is TGCGCCAGCAGCTTGGGTTCCACAGGGGCTGGGGAGACCCAGTACTTC.

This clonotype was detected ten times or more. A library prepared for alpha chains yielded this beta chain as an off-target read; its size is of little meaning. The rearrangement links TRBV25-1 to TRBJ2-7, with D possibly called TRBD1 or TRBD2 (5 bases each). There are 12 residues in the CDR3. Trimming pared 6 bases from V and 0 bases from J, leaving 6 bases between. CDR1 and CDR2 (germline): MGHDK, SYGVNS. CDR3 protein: CASRGTSYEQYF. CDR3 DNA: TGTGCCAGCAGAGGGACCTCCTACGAGCAGTACTTC.

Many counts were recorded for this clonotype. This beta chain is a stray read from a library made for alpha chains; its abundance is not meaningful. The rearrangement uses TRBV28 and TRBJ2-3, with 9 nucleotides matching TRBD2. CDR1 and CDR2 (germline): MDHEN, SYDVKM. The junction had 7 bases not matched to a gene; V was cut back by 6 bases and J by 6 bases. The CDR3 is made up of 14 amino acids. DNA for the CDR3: TGTGCCAGCAGCGGGGAGCGGGGGGTGGATACGCAGTATTTT. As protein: CASSGERGVDTQYF.

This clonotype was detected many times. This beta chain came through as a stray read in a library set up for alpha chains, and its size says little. CDR3 in DNA: TGTGCCAGCAGTTCTCCGGGCGGGGGTGAACTAGGCGACATTCAGTACTTC. Translated, it gives CASSSPGGGELGDIQYF. The chain employs TRBV28 and TRBJ2-4; TRBD2 aligns across 7 bases. Germline assignment: CDR1 MDHEN and CDR2 SYDVKM. After removal of 4 bases from V and 8 bases from J, the junction contained 17 bases not matched to a gene. The CDR3 totals 17 residues. The full variable domain, in which reference TRBV28 and TRBJ2-4 provide the parts outside the CDR3, is DVKVTQSSRYLVKRTGEKVFLECVQDMDHENMFWYRQDPGLGLRLIYFSYDVKMKEKGDIPEGYSVSREKKERFSLILESASTNQTSMYLCASSSPGGGELGDIQYFGAGTRLSVL.

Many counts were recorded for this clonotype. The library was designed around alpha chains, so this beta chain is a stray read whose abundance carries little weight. The CDR3 bases are TGTGCCAGCAGTTCCCCAGGACGGTCCTCCTACGAGCAGTACGTC. The encoded protein is CASSSPGRSSYEQYV. This chain uses TRBV28 with TRBJ2-7; D ambiguous. This CDR3 spans 15 amino acids. Germline lookup yields CDR1 MDHEN and CDR2 SYDVKM. Trimming stripped 4 bases from V and 0 bases from J, with 13 bases between.

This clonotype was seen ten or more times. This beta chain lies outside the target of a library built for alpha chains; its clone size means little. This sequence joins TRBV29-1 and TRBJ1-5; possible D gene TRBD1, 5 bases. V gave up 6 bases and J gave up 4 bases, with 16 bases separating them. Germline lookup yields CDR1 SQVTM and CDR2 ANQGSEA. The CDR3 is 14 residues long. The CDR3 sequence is CSVSLGQGNQPQHF. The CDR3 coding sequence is TGCAGCGTCTCCCTGGGGCAGGGAAATCAGCCCCAGCATTTT.

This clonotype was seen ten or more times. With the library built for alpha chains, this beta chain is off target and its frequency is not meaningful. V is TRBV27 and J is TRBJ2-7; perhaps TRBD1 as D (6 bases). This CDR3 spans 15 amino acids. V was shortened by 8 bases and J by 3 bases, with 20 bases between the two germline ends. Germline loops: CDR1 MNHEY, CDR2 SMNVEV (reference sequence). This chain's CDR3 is CASGLRDRHLYEQYF. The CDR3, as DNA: TGTGCCAGCGGACTTCGCGACAGGCACCTCTACGAGCAGTACTTC.

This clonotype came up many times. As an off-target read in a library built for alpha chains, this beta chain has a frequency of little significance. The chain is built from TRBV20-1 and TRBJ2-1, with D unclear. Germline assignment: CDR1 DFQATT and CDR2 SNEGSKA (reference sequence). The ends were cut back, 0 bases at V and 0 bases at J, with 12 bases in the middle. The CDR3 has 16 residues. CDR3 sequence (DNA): TGCAGTGCTAGAGAAATGGCTAGGCGCTCCTACAATGAGCAGTTCTTC. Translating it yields CSAREMARRSYNEQFF.

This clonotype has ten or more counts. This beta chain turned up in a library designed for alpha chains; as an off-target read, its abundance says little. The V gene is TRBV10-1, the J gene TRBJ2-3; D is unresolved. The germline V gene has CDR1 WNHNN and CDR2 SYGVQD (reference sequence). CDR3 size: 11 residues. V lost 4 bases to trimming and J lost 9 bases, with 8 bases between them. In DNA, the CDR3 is TGCGCCAGCAGTGGAGATTTCACGCAGTATTTT. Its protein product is CASSGDFTQYF.